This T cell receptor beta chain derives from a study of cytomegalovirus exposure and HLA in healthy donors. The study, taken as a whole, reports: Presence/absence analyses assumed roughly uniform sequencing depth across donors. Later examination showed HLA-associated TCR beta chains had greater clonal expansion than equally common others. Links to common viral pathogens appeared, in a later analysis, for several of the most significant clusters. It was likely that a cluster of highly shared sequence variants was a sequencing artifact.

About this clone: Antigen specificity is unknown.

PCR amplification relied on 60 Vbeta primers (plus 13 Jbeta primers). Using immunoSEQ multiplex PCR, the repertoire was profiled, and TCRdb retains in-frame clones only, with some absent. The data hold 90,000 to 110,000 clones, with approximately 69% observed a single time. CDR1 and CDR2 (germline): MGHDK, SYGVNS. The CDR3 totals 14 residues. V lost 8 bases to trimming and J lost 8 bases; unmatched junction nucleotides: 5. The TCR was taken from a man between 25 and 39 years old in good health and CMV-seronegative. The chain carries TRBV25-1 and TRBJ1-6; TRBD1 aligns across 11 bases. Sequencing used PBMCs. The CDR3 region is CASPGGQGDSPLHF. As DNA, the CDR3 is TGTGCCAGCCCCGGGGGACAGGGGGATTCACCCCTCCACTTT.